Listed here are 8 T cell receptor beta chains from one sample, sequenced in a study of blood T cell repertoires in COVID-19. The method was immunoSEQ multiplex PCR; TCRdb's version includes in-frame clones alone and lacks a portion of them. There are 150,000 to 200,000 clones in the sample; 85% to 90% occur only once, and 6.6% lies in the top ten. Material: PBMCs or T cells enriched from blood (not recorded which). These receptors were obtained from a woman aged 50 to 65 who had recovered from COVID-19.

J is TRBJ2-2 and V is TRBV11-3; D unresolved. In germline, CDR1 is SGHNT, CDR2 YENEEA. V gave up 0 bases and J gave up 7 bases, with 9 bases separating them. The CDR3 length is 14 residues. CDR3: CASSLDAGFGELFF. In nucleotides, the CDR3 is TGTGCCAGCAGCTTAGATGCCGGGTTCGGGGAGCTGTTTTTT.

The V and J genes are TRBV6-5 and TRBJ1-1; D call uncertain. The CDR3 has 15 amino acids. V lost 2 bases and J 1 base, leaving 11 bases between the germline ends. Germline V gene data show CDR1 as MNHEY and CDR2 as SVGAGI. The CDR3 spells CASSYTSEPNTEAFF. The CDR3 bases are TGTGCCAGCAGTTACACTTCTGAACCGAACACTGAAGCTTTCTTT.

CDR3 in amino acids: CASSQESGPGAYGYTF. CDR3 nucleotides: TGCGCCAGCAGCCAAGAGTCTGGTCCAGGGGCTTATGGCTACACCTTC. This chain connects TRBV4-3 to TRBJ1-2, with D maybe TRBD1 (6 bases). Germline lookup yields CDR1 LGHNA and CDR2 YSLEER. This CDR3 contains 16 residues. V gave up 0 bases and J gave up 5 bases, with 16 bases separating them.

The chain's CDR3 is CASSPGQGTISNQPQHF. The CDR3 DNA sequence: TGTGCCAGCAGCCCCGGACAGGGCACGATTAGCAATCAGCCCCAGCATTTT. The rearrangement uses TRBV4-2 and TRBJ1-5; TRBD1 agrees at 8 bases. The CDR3 spans 17 residues. Germline loops: CDR1 LGHNA, CDR2 YNFKEQ. V lost 4 bases and J lost 0; bases outside the gene matches: 8.

V usage is TRBV7-8 and J usage is TRBJ1-2, with D unclear. In germline, CDR1 is SGHVS, CDR2 FQNEAQ. V shed 0 bases and J shed 6 bases, with 14 bases lying between them. This CDR3 is 15 amino acids long. The CDR3 is CASSLAPLRGDGYTF. Written as DNA, the CDR3 is TGTGCCAGCAGCTTAGCGCCCCTACGGGGAGATGGCTACACCTTC.

The chain has TRBV7-9 and TRBJ1-2; D not resolved. The germline V gene has CDR1 SEHNR and CDR2 FQNEAQ (reference sequence). The CDR3 consists of 11 residues. Trimming took off 3 bases at V and 6 bases at J, with 5 bases between the two ends. Here the CDR3 reads CASSFSDGYTF. DNA of the CDR3: TGTGCCAGCAGCTTCAGCGATGGCTACACCTTC.

This chain's CDR3 is CASKVRTIWTHYTEAFF. Here the CDR3 DNA reads TGTGCCAGTAAGGTCCGTACCATCTGGACACACTACACTGAAGCTTTCTTT. The chain couples TRBV19 to TRBJ1-1; possibly TRBD1 for D (5 bases). Germline CDR1 is LNHDA and CDR2 is SQIVND (reference sequence). CDR3 length: 17 residues. Trimming took off 7 bases at V and 3 bases at J, with 24 bases between the two ends.

The chain couples TRBV12-3 or TRBV12-4 to TRBJ1-2; unclear D gene. V lost 8 bases, J lost 0 bases, and 10 bases lay in between. This CDR3 comprises 13 residues. This CDR3 reads CASGGRANYGYTF. CDR3 coding DNA: TGTGCCAGCGGAGGACGGGCTAACTATGGCTACACCTTC.